This T cell receptor (beta chain) was recorded in a study of Graves' ophthalmopathy and Graves' hyperthyroidism. Calling hyperthyroidism stable required that no ophthalmopathy show up within 18 months of follow-up. The diagnosis combined clinical symptoms, thyroxine, TRAb, thyroid ultrasound and orbital computed tomography scans. The PBMCs had their origin in about 9.7 ml of fresh peripheral blood. The CDR3 loop spans 15 amino acids. Germline lookup yields CDR1 DFQATT and CDR2 SNEGSKA (reference sequence). V lost 0 bases to trimming and J lost 1 base, with 13 bases between them. Amplified material comprised TCR beta CDR3 regions derived from RNA transcripts. HTBI primers were used in a first-round RT-PCR, which preceded a second-round multiplex PCR. Each CDR3 protein gets one entry after TCRdb re-called the multiplex PCR reads with MiXCR. The data show 620,000 or so distinct CDR3 sequences, 22% seen once.

This clonotype occurred many times. Its antigen is not known. Whole-study findings and limits: Blood shared most expanded thyroid clonotypes above 0.001 frequency.

The chain couples TRBV20-1 to TRBJ2-7, with no clear D. This TCR came from a woman younger than 30 with stable Graves' hyperthyroidism. Some clones in this sample may be carry-over from other donors' samples. The specimen sequenced was peripheral blood. This chain's CDR3 is CSARDEDPRSYEQYF. CDR3 DNA sequence: TGCAGTGCTAGAGATGAGGACCCTCGTTCCTACGAGCAGTACTTC.